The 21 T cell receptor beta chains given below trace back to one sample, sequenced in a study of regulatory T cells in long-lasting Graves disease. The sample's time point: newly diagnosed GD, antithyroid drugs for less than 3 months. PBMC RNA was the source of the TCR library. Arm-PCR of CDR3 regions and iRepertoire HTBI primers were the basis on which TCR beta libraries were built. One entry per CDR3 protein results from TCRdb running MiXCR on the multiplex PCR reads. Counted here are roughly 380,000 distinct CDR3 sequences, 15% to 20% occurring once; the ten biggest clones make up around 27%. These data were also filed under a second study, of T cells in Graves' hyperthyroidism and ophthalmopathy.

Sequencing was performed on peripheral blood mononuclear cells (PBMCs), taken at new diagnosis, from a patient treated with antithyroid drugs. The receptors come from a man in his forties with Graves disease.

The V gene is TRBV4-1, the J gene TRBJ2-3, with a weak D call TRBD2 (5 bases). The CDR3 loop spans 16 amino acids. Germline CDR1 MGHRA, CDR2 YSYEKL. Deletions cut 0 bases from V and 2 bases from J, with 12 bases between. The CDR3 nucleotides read TGCGCCAGCAGCCAAGAAGGCAGCGGCTACACAGATACGCAGTATTTT. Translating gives CASSQEGSGYTDTQYF.

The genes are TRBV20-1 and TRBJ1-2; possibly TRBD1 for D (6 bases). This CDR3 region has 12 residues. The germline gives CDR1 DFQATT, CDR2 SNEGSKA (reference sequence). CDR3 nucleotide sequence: TGCAGGCCCCATACAGGGACCTATGGCTACACCTTC. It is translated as CRPHTGTYGYTF.

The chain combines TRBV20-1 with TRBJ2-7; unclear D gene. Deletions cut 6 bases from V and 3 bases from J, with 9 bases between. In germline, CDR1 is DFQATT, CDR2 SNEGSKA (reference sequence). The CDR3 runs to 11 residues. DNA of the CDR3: TGCAGTGCCCCCACTTACTACGAGCAGTACTTC. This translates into CSAPTYYEQYF.

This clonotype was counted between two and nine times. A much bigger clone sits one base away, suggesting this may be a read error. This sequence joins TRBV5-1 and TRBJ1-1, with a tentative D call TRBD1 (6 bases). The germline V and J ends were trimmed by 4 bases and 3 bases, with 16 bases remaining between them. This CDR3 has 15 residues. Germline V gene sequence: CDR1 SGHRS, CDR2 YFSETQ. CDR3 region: CASSPTGAGDTEAFF. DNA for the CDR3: TGCGCCAGCAGCCCAACGGGAGCAGGGGACACTGAAGCTTTCTTT.

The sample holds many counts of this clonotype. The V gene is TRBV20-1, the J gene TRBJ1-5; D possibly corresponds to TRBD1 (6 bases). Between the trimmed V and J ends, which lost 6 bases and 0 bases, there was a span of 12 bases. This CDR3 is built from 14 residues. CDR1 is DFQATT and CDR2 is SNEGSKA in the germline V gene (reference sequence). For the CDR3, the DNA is TGCAGTGCGGGGGACATCTATAGCAATCAGCCCCAGCATTTT. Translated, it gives CSAGDIYSNQPQHF.

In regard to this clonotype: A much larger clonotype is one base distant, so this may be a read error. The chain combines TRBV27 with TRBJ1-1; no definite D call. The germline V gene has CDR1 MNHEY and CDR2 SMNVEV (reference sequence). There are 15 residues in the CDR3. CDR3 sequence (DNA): TGTGCCAGCAGCCATAAGCCCATGGGGTACACTGACGCTTTCTTT. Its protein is CASSHKPMGYTDAFF.

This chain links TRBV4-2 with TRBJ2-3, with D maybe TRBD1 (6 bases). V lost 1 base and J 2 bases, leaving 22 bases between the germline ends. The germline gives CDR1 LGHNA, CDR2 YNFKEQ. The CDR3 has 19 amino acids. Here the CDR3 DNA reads TGTGCCAGCAGCCAAGGCGGCGGACCCCAGGGGCCCCTCACAGATACGCAGTATTTT. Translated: CASSQGGGPQGPLTDTQYF.

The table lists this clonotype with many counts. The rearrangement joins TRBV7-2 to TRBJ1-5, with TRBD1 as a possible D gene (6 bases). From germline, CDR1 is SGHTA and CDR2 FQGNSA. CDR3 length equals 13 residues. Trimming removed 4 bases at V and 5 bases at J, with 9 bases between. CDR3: CASSSGADQPQHF. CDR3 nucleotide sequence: TGTGCCAGCAGCTCGGGGGCAGATCAGCCCCAGCATTTT. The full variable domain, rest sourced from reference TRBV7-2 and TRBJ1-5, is GAGVSQSPSNKVTEKGKDVELRCDPISGHTALYWYRQSLGQGLEFLIYFQGNSAPDKSGLPSDRFSAERTGGSVSTLTIQRTQQEDSAVYLCASSSGADQPQHFGDGTRLSIL.

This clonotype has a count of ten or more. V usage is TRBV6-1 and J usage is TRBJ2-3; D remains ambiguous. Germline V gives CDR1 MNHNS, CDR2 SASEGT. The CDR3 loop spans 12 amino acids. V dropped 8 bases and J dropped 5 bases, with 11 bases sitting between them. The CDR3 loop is CASGHRRDTQYF. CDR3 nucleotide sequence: TGTGCCAGCGGCCACCGGAGAGATACGCAGTATTTT.

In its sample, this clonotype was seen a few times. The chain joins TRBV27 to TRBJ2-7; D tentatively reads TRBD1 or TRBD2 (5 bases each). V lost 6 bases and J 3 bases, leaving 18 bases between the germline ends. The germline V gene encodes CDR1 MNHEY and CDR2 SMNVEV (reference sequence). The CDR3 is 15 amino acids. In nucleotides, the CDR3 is TGTGCCAGCAGCTCTACCGGGACGCCAGACTACGAGCAGTACTTC. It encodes CASSSTGTPDYEQYF.

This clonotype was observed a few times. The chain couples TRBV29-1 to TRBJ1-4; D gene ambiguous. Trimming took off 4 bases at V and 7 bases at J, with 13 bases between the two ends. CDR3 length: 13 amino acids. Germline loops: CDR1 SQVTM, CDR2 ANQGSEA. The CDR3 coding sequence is TGCAGCGTTGGGCTGGGCTTCGGTGAAAAACTGTTTTTT. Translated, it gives CSVGLGFGEKLFF.

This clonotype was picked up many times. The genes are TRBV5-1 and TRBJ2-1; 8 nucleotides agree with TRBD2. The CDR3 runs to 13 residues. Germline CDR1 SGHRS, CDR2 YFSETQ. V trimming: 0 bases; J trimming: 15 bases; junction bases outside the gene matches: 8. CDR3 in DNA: TGCGCCAGCAGCTTGGCCTGGCGGGGGGCGGTGTTCTTC. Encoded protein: CASSLAWRGAVFF.

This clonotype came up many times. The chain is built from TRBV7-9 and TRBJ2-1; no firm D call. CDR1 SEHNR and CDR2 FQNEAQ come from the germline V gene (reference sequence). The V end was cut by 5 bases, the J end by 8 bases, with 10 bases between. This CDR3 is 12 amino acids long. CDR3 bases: TGTGCCAGCAGCAAAGCATACGATGAGCAGTTCTTC. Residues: CASSKAYDEQFF.

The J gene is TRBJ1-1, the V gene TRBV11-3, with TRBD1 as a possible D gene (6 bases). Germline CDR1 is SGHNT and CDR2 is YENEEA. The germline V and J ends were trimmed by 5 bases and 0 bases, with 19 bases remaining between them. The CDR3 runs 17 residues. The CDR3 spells CASSGSTGSPMNTEAFF. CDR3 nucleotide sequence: TGTGCCAGCAGCGGGTCCACAGGGAGTCCTATGAACACTGAAGCTTTCTTT.

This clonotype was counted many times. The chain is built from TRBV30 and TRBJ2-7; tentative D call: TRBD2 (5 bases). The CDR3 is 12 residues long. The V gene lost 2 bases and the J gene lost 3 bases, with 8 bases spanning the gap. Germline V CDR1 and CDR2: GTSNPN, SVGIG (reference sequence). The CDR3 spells CAWSREFYEQYF. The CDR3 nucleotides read TGTGCCTGGAGTAGGGAGTTCTACGAGCAGTACTTC.

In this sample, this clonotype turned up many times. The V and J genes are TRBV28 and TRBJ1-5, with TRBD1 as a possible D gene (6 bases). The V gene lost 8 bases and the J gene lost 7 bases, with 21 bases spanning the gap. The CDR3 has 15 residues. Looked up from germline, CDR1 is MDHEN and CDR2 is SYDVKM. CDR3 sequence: CASDIKRQVGQPQHF. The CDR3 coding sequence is TGTGCCAGCGACATTAAGCGACAGGTCGGGCAGCCCCAGCATTTT.

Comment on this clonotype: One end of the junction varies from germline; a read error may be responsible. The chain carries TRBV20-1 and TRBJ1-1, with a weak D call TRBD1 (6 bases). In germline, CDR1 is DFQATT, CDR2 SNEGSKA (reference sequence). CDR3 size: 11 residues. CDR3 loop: CGARGGREAFF. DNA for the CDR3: TGCGGTGCTAGGGGGGGAAGGGAAGCTTTCTTT.

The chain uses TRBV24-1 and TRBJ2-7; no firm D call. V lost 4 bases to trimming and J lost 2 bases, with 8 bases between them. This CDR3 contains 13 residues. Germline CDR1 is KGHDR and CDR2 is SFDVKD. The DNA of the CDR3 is TGTGCCACCAGTGAACAACCGCCCTACGAGCAGTACTTC. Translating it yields CATSEQPPYEQYF.

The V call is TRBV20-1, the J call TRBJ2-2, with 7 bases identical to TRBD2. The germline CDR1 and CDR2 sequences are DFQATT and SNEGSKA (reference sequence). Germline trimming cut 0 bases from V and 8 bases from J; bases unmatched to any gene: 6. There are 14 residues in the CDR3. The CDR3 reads CSARDLFGGGELFF. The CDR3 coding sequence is TGCAGTGCTAGAGATCTGTTCGGGGGGGGGGAGCTGTTTTTT.

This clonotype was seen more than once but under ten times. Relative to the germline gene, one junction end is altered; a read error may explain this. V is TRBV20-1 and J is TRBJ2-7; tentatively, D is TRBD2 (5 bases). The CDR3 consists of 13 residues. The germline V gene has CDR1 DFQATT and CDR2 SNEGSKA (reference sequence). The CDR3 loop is CSWRAPLSYERYF. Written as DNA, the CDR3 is TGCAGTTGGCGGGCACCGCTCTCCTACGAGCGGTACTTC.

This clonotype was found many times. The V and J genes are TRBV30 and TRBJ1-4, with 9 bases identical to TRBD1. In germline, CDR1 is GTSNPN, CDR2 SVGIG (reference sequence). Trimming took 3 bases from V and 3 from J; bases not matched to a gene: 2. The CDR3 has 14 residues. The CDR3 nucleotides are TGTGCCTGGAGCCGGGACAGGGCTAATGAAAAACTGTTTTTT. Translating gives CAWSRDRANEKLFF.